This T cell receptor (beta chain) derives from a study of human T cells and chemical hapten exposure. From the RACE reads, TCRdb called clonotypes with MiXCR, one entry per CDR3 protein. The sample gives 180,000 or so distinct CDR3 sequences, approximately 14% of which show up once; 1.5% to 2% is in the top ten. The time point was: patch test 1, 2 weeks after DPC sensitization. Treatment described: therapeutic diphenylcyclopropenone sensitization with weekly scalp DPC. The TCR was taken from a woman aged 25 to 45 with alopecia areata. Some clones in this sample may be carry-over from other donors' samples. The source material was whole blood, sampled in connection with sensitization to the hapten diphenylcyclopropenone (DPC).

The CDR3 sequence is CASSQGAGQPQHF. CDR3 DNA sequence: TGTGCCAGCAGTCAGGGGGCCGGGCAGCCCCAGCATTTT. V is TRBV6-6 and J is TRBJ1-5, with 8 bases that match TRBD1. The CDR3 contains 13 residues. The J segment lost 7 bases and the V segment lost 5 bases, leaving 4 bases of the junction unmatched. Germline V lookup: CDR1 MNHNY, CDR2 SVGAGI (reference sequence).